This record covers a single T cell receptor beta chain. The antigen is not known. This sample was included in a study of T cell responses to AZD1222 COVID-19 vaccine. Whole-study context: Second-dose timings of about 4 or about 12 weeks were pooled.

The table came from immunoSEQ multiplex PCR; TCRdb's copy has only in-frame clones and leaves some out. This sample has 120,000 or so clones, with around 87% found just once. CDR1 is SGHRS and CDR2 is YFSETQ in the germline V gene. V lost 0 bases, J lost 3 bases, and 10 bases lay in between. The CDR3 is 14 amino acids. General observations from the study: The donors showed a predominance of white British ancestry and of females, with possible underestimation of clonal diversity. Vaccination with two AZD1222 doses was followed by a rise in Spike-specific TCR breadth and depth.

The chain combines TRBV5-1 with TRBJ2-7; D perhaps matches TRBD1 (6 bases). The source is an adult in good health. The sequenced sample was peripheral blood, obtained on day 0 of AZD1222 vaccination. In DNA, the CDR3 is TGCGCCAGCAGCTTGGGTGGACAGAACTACGAGCAGTACTTC. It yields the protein CASSLGGQNYEQYF.